This T cell receptor beta chain was recovered during a study of blood T cell repertoires in COVID-19. Study information: Specimens from acute and convalescent COVID-19 originated in the United States, Italy and Spain. The cDNA or gDNA used as material had been derived from T cells, B-cell-depleted T cells, or PBMCs.

Here immunoSEQ multiplex PCR was the method, and the copy in TCRdb shows in-frame clones only, minus some. The profile shows around 160,000 clones, over 75% of them singletons. The CDR3 covers 15 residues. V gave up 4 bases and J gave up 3 bases; unmatched junction bases: 7. Germline V gene data show CDR1 as MDHEN and CDR2 as SYDVKM. The clonotype was recovered from a man aged 45-60 years who had recovered from COVID-19. The specimen sequenced was PBMCs or T cells enriched from blood (not recorded which). This chain uses TRBV28 with TRBJ2-7, with 9 bases aligning to TRBD1. CDR3 amino acids: CASSSRTGVGYEQYF. CDR3 in DNA: TGTGCCAGCAGTTCCCGGACAGGGGTTGGCTACGAGCAGTACTTC. The full variable domain, with the rest looked up from reference TRBV28 and TRBJ2-7, is DVKVTQSSRYLVKRTGEKVFLECVQDMDHENMFWYRQDPGLGLRLIYFSYDVKMKEKGDIPEGYSVSREKKERFSLILESASTNQTSMYLCASSSRTGVGYEQYFGPGTRLTVT.